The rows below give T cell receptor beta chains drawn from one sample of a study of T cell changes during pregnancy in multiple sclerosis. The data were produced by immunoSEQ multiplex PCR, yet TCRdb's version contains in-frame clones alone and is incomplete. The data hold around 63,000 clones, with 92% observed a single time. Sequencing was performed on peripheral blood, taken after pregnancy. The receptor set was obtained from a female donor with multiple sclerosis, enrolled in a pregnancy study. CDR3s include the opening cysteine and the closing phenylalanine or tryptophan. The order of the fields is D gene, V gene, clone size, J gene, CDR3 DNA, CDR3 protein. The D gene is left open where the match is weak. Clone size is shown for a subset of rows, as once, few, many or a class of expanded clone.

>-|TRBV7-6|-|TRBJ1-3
TGTGCCAGCAGCCCAATGGGAGGTGGAAACACCATATATTTT
CASSPMGGGNTIYF
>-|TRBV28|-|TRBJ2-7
TGTGCCAGCAGACGACGGAGGCGGGACGAGCAGTACTTC
CASRRRRRDEQYF
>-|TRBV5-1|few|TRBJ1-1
TGCGCCAGCAGGGACACGCCGAACACTGAAGCTTTCTTT
CASRDTPNTEAFF
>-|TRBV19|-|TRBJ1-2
TGTGCCAGTAGGATTCGCGCTGACTATGGCTACACCTTC
CASRIRADYGYTF
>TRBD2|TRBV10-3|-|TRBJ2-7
TGTGCCACCTCCTACGTAGCGGGAGTCGTCTACGAGCAGTACTTC
CATSYVAGVVYEQYF
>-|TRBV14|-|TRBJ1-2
TGTGCCAGCAGCCAAGCACGTCTGGGGGCTTACTATGGCTACACCTTC
CASSQARLGAYYGYTF
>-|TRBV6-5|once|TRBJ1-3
TGTGCCAGCAGTTACGGCAGGGGTACTGGAAACACCATATATTTT
CASSYGRGTGNTIYF
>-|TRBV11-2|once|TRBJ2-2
TGTGCCAGCAGCTCGTCGGCCTCGGGCACCGGGGAGCTGTTTTTT
CASSSSASGTGELFF
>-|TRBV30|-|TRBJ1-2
TGTGCCTGGAGTGTACTCCAGGGTGGTGGCTACACCTTC
CAWSVLQGGGYTF
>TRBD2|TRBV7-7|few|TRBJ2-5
TGTGCTAGCAGCTTTGCAGCGGGAGGACAAGAGACCCAGTACTTC
CASSFAAGGQETQYF
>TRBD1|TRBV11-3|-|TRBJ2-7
TGTGCCAGCAGCTCGGGTGCCGGGACAGGGGGCGAGCAGTACTTC
CASSSGAGTGGEQYF
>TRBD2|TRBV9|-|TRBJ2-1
TGTGCCAGCACGGGAGCGGCGGGAGTCGATGAGCAGTTCTTC
CASTGAAGVDEQFF
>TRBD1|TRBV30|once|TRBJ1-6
TGTGCCTGCCCCAAGGTGGACAGGGGAACTTCACCCCTCCACTTT
CACPKVDRGTSPLHF
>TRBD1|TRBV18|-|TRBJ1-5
TGTGCCAGCTCATCAGGACAGGGGAGCAATCAGCCCCAGCATTTT
CASSSGQGSNQPQHF
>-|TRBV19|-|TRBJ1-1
TGTGCCAGTACCAGGACAGCGATGAACACTGAAGCTTTCTTT
CASTRTAMNTEAFF
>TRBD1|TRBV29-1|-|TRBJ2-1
TGCAGCGTTCACCGGGACAGGGGGTATGATGAGCAGTTCTTC
CSVHRDRGYDEQFF
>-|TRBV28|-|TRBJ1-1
TGTGCCAGCAGTACGACACTCCGGACTGAAGCTTTCTTT
CASSTTLRTEAFF
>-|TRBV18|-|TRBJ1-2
TGTGCCAGCTCATCTAACAGGGATAACTATGGCTACACCTTC
CASSSNRDNYGYTF
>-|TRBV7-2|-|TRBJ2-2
TGTGCCAGCAGCTTAGCCAGGGTAGACACCGGGGAGCTGTTTTTT
CASSLARVDTGELFF
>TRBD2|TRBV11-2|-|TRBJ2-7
TGTGCCAGCAGCTTAGTCCCCCGGGGGGGCCTAGCGGGAGAGCAGTACTTC
CASSLVPRGGLAGEQYF
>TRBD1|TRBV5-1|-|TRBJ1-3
TGCGCCAGCAGCAAAGGGACAGTCTCTGGAAACACCATATATTTT
CASSKGTVSGNTIYF
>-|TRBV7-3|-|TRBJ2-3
TGTGCCAGCAGCTTAAACCAGGGTCCCACAGATACGCAGTATTTT
CASSLNQGPTDTQYF
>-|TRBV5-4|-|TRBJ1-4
TGTGCCAGCAGCCCCGGGGTAGATGAAAAACTGTTTTTT
CASSPGVDEKLFF
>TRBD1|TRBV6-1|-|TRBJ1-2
TGTGCCAGCAGTGAATATCCATCGGGGACAGGGGGCGTATATGGGAGTGGCTACACCTTC
CASSEYPSGTGGVYGSGYTF
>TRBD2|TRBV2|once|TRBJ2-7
TGTGCCAGCAGTGATGTGGGAGGGTGGGAGCAGTACTTC
CASSDVGGWEQYF
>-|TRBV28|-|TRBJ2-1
TGTGCCAGCAGTTTGCAGGCCCGATACAATGAGCAGTTCTTC
CASSLQARYNEQFF
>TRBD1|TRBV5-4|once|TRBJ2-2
TGTGCCAGCAGCTCAGGACAGGGATGGGGGGAGCTGTTTTTT
CASSSGQGWGELFF
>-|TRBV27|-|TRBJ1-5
TGTGCCAGCAGTTTATCATGGACATACCCATTTAGTAGCAATCAGCCCCAGCATTTT
CASSLSWTYPFSSNQPQHF
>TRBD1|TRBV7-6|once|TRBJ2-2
TGTGCCAGCAGCTGGACAGGGAGAACCGGGGAGCTGTTTTTT
CASSWTGRTGELFF
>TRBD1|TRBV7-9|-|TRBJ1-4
TGTGCCAGCAGCTTGGACAGGGGGACTGAAAAACTGTTTTTT
CASSLDRGTEKLFF
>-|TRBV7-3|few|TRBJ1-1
TGTGCCAGCAGCTTGCAGGGAGGGGGGCAGACTGAAGCTTTCTTT
CASSLQGGGQTEAFF
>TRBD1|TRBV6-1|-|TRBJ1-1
TGTGCCAGCAGGCCGCAGGGGGCGGACACTGAAGCTTTCTTT
CASRPQGADTEAFF
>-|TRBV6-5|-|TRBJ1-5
TGTGCCAGCAGTTCTACGGGTAGGAGCAATCAGCCCCAGCATTTT
CASSSTGRSNQPQHF
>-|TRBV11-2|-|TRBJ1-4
TGTGCCAGCACCGAACAGCCAACTAATGAAAAACTGTTTTTT
CASTEQPTNEKLFF
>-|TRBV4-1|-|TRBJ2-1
TGCGCCAGCAGCCAAGATCACCAGGGGCAGTTCTTC
CASSQDHQGQFF
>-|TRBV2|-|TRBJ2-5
TGTGCCAGCGCTACAGGATGGGAGGTTCCTCAAGAGACCCAGTACTTC
CASATGWEVPQETQYF
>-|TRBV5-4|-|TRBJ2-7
TGTGCCAGCAGCCTTGGCCGGAGCGGGCCGGGCGAGCAGTACTTC
CASSLGRSGPGEQYF
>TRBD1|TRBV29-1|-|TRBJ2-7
TGCAGCGTTAAAACCGGGACAGGGGTGAAGGAGCAGTACTTC
CSVKTGTGVKEQYF
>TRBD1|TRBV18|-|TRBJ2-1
TGTGCCAGCTCACCCGCCGCCGACAGGGCCCAAACCAATGAGCAGTTCTTC
CASSPAADRAQTNEQFF
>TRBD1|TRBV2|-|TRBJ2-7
TGTGCCAGCAGAGGAGACAGGGGAGCTTTCTACGAGCAGTACTTC
CASRGDRGAFYEQYF
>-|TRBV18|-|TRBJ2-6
TGTGCCAGCTCACCCGACGGGGGGCCTGGGGCCAACGTCCTGACTTTC
CASSPDGGPGANVLTF
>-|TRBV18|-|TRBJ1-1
TGTGCCAGCTCACCAGGGAGCACTGAAGCTTTCTTT
CASSPGSTEAFF
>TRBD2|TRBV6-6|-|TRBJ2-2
TGTGCCAGCAGTTACTCCGCGGGAGCCCCCGGGGAGCTGTTTTTT
CASSYSAGAPGELFF
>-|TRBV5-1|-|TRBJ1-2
TGCGCCAGCAGCTTGGGGGGCCCCGACTATGGCTACACCTTC
CASSLGGPDYGYTF